The rows below give T cell receptor beta chains drawn from one sample of a study of blood T cells in healthy people across ages. TCRdb analysed the 5' RACE reads with MiXCR anew, one entry per CDR3 protein. The sample includes around 670,000 distinct CDR3 sequences, around 31% of them seen just once. Sequencing was carried out using blood. All receptors come from a woman of 80 years or more in good health. Both conserved end residues are part of each CDR3. Each record gives: J gene, V gene, clone size, CDR3 protein. Clone size is stated in some rows and not others, as once, few, many or a class when expanded.

TRBJ2-3 TRBV20-1 many CSASPARGDLYTDTQYF
TRBJ2-5 TRBV27 many CASTGGGTQYF
TRBJ2-5 TRBV4-3 many CASSQGVVGKQETQYF
TRBJ1-2 TRBV6-5 many CATQRGGGYTF
TRBJ1-1 TRBV28 few CASSYPRVISGTEAFF
TRBJ1-6 TRBV7-9 - CASSSQPSPLHF
TRBJ2-5 TRBV28 many CASSSTETEETQYF
TRBJ1-1 TRBV5-1 many CASSTRGTGMNTEAFF
TRBJ2-7 TRBV5-1 many CASSDHRASGIPYF
TRBJ2-5 TRBV7-2 - CASSLDSYDEQYF
TRBJ2-3 TRBV14 many CASSQIPGGPDTQYF
TRBJ1-5 TRBV19 - CASSIASGITEPQHF
TRBJ2-3 TRBV20-1 few CSAPGTGALDTQYF
TRBJ2-3 TRBV5-1 once CASSPGVAGPVGTQYF